The 12 T cell receptor beta chains reported below all come from one sample, sequenced in a study of T cell responses to AZD1222 COVID-19 vaccine. The data were produced by immunoSEQ multiplex PCR, yet TCRdb's version contains in-frame clones alone and is incomplete. Among about 120,000 clones listed, about 89% were seen once. This material consisted of peripheral blood, taken on day 0 of AZD1222 vaccination. The receptors shown here come from an adult in good health.

V and J are TRBV6-1 and TRBJ1-1; 12 bases are shared with TRBD1. The V gene's germline CDR1 is MNHNS and CDR2 SASEGT. Trimming cost V 5 bases and J 3 bases; bases outside gene matches: 7. The CDR3 extends over 16 amino acids. CDR3 sequence: CASSQGGQGADTEAFF. CDR3 coding DNA: TGTGCCAGCAGTCAAGGGGGACAGGGGGCGGACACTGAAGCTTTCTTT.

V and J are TRBV29-1 and TRBJ2-7; either TRBD1 or TRBD2 may supply D (6 bases each). The CDR3 spans 12 residues. The V and J ends lost 4 bases and 6 bases respectively, with 13 bases between them. Germline V gene lookup returns CDR1 SQVTM and CDR2 ANQGSEA. The CDR3 nucleotides are TGCAGCGTTGGCCGAGGAGGGGGCGAGCAGTACTTC. Translated: CSVGRGGGEQYF.

The chain joins TRBV12-3 or TRBV12-4 to TRBJ2-7, with D perhaps TRBD2 (6 bases). Between the trimmed V and J ends, which lost 5 bases and 3 bases, there was a span of 11 bases. This CDR3 has 13 amino acids. The CDR3 here is CASSRGTHYEQYF. The CDR3 DNA follows: TGTGCCAGCAGTAGAGGGACTCACTACGAGCAGTACTTC.

This chain joins TRBV9 and TRBJ2-5; tentative D call: TRBD2 (5 bases). With 0 bases removed from V and 5 bases from J, the gap between germline ends came to 14 bases. CDR1 SGDLS and CDR2 YYNGEE come from the germline V gene. The CDR3 spans 15 residues. The CDR3 nucleotides are TGTGCCAGCAGCGTAGATCCCCGGGATGGGGAGACCCAGTACTTC. Protein sequence: CASSVDPRDGETQYF.

The chain uses TRBV4-1 and TRBJ1-1, with 9 bases matching TRBD1. The CDR3 is made up of 14 amino acids. Germline V CDR1 and CDR2: MGHRA, YSYEKL. J lost 11 bases, V lost 4 bases, and 11 bases had no gene match. Here the CDR3 reads CASSPGDREIWAFF. In DNA form, the CDR3 reads TGCGCCAGCAGCCCCGGGGACAGGGAGATATGGGCTTTCTTT.

The chain is built from TRBV30 and TRBJ1-2, with 11 bases matching TRBD1. The CDR3 has 15 residues. J lost 2 bases, V lost 8 bases, and 10 bases had no gene match. Germline V CDR1 and CDR2: GTSNPN, SVGIG (reference sequence). The CDR3 spells CARGQGELGNYGYTF. In DNA form, the CDR3 reads TGTGCCAGGGGACAGGGGGAGTTGGGCAACTATGGCTACACCTTC.

The chain recombines TRBV7-2 with TRBJ1-4; D gene uncertain. Looked up from germline, CDR1 is SGHTA and CDR2 is FQGNSA. V lost 4 bases, J lost 6 bases, and 9 bases lay in between. This CDR3 is built from 13 residues. The chain's CDR3 is CASSSKRHEKLFF. The CDR3 coding sequence is TGTGCCAGCAGCTCAAAACGCCATGAAAAACTGTTTTTT.

The J gene is TRBJ2-3, the V gene TRBV5-1, with TRBD2 matching 14 bases. CDR3 length equals 16 residues. In germline, CDR1 is SGHRS, CDR2 YFSETQ. V lost 2 bases and J lost 4; bases outside the gene matches: 3. CDR3 in amino acids: CASSFQTSGGADTQYF. The CDR3 DNA reads as TGCGCCAGCAGCTTCCAGACTAGCGGGGGGGCAGATACGCAGTATTTT.

This chain uses TRBV7-2 with TRBJ1-1; D not certain. The CDR3 contains 12 residues. Germline CDR1 and CDR2: SGHTA and FQGNSA. The V end lost 6 bases, the J end lost 0 bases, and 5 bases lay between the germline ends. CDR3 amino acids: CASRKLNTEAFF. CDR3 coding DNA: TGTGCCAGCAGAAAGCTGAACACTGAAGCTTTCTTT.

The J gene is TRBJ1-3, the V gene TRBV5-1; 7 bases map to TRBD1. The V gene end was trimmed by 0 bases and the J gene end by 0 bases; junction bases not matched to a gene: 3. Germline lookup yields CDR1 SGHRS and CDR2 YFSETQ. CDR3 length: 16 amino acids. The CDR3 DNA reads TGCGCCAGCAGCTTGGTAGGGGGCGTCTCTGGAAACACCATATATTTT. Its protein product is CASSLVGGVSGNTIYF.

This chain links TRBV5-1 with TRBJ1-4; D gene uncertain. The CDR3 has 16 amino acids. Trimming removed 0 bases from V and 0 bases from J, with 9 bases in between. Germline V gene sequence: CDR1 SGHRS, CDR2 YFSETQ. The CDR3 DNA reads as TGCGCCAGCAGCTTGGGGGGAGCTGCAACTAATGAAAAACTGTTTTTT. This translates into CASSLGGAATNEKLFF.

V and J are TRBV2 and TRBJ2-3, with 10 bases that match TRBD2. Germline-derived CDR1 and CDR2 are SNHLY and FYNNEI. The CDR3 has 15 amino acids. After removal of 2 bases from V and 8 bases from J, the junction contained 7 bases not matched to a gene. CDR3 protein: CASSEFLAGAGTQYF. The CDR3 bases are TGTGCCAGCAGTGAATTTCTAGCGGGAGCGGGTACGCAGTATTTT.